This TCR beta chain appears in the sequencing data of a study of response to subunit inactivated influenza vaccine. Notes on the study in general: That few new T cells are recruited by each seasonal influenza vaccination was the authors' suggestion.

TCRdb fed the RT-PCR reads into MiXCR, producing one record per CDR3 protein. The sample lists under 800,000 distinct CDR3 sequences; 11% to 15% were seen once. This clonotype was recorded a few times. As yet, its antigen is unknown. V lost 5 bases and J lost 1, with 17 bases in between. CDR3 length: 16 residues. The germline V gene has CDR1 MGHDK and CDR2 SYGVNS. This TCR came from a man in his forties or fifties who received an inactivated influenza vaccine. The material sequenced was PBMCs from blood, taken about 14 days before vaccination. The V gene is TRBV25-1, the J gene TRBJ1-1; D gene unclear. CDR3 region: CASSQSKIEKNTEAFF. CDR3 coding DNA: TGTGCCAGCAGTCAATCAAAAATAGAGAAGAACACTGAAGCTTTCTTT. Full variable domain (rest looked up from reference TRBV25-1 and TRBJ1-1): EADIYQTPRYLVIGTGKKITLECSQTMGHDKMYWYQQDPGMELHLIHYSYGVNSTEKGDLSSESTVSRIRTEHFPLTLESARPSHTSQYLCASSQSKIEKNTEAFFGQGTRLTVV.